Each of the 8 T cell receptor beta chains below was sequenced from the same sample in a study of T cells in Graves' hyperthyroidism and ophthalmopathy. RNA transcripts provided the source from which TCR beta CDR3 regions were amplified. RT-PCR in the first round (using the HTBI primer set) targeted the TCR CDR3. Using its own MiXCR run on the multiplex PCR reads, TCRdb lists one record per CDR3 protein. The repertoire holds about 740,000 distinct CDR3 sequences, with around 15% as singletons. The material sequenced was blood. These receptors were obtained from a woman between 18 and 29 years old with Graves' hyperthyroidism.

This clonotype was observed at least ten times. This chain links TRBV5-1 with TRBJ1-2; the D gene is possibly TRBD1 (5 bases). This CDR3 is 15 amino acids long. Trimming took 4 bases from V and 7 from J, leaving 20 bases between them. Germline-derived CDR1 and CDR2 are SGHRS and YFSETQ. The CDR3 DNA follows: TGCGCCAGCAGCCCAACACGGGCGGGGACGAGTGGCTACACCTTC. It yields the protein CASSPTRAGTSGYTF.

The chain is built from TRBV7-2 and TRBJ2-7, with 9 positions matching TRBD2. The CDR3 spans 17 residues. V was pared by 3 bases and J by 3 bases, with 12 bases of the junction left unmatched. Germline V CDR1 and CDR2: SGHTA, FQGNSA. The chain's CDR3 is CASSFSDRLAGYYEQYF. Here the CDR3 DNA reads TGTGCCAGCAGCTTCTCGGACCGTCTAGCGGGGTACTACGAGCAGTACTTC. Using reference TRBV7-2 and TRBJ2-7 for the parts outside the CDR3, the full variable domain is GAGVSQSPSNKVTEKGKDVELRCDPISGHTALYWYRQSLGQGLEFLIYFQGNSAPDKSGLPSDRFSAERTGGSVSTLTIQRTQQEDSAVYLCASSFSDRLAGYYEQYFGPGTRLTVT.

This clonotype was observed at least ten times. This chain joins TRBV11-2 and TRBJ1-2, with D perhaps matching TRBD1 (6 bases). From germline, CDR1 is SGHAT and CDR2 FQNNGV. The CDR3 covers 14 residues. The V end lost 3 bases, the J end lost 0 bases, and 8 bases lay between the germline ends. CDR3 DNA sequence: TGTGCCAGCAGCTTTTCAGGGGCTAACTATGGCTACACCTTC. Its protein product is CASSFSGANYGYTF.

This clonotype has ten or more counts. Here the CDR3 reads CASSYSQGRNEQFF. In DNA, the CDR3 is TGTGCCAGCAGTTACTCTCAGGGGAGAAATGAGCAGTTCTTC. This chain connects TRBV6-2 or TRBV6-3 to TRBJ2-1; weak D call: TRBD1 (6 bases). This CDR3 is built from 14 residues. The V and J ends lost 0 bases and 7 bases respectively, with 10 bases between them. Germline-derived CDR1 and CDR2 are MNHEY and SVGEGT.

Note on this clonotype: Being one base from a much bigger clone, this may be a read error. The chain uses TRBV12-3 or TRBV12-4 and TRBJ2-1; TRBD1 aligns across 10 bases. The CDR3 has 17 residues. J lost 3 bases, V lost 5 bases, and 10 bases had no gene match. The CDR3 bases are TGTGCCAGCAGTCCCCCCGGGACAGGGGCCCACTACAATGAGCAGTTCTTC. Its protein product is CASSPPGTGAHYNEQFF.

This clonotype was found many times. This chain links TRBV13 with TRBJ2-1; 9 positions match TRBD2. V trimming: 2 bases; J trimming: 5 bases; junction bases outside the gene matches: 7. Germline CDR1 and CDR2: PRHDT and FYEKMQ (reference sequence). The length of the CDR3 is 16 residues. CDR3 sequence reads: CASSLLGGRAHNEQFF. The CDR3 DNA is TGTGCCAGCAGCTTACTGGGCGGGAGGGCTCACAATGAGCAGTTCTTC.

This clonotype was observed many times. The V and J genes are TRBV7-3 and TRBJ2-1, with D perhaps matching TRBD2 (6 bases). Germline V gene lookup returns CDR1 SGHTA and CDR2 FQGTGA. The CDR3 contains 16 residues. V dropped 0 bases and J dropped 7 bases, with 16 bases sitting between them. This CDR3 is CASSLTHGTPWNEQFF. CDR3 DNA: TGTGCCAGCAGCTTAACCCACGGGACTCCTTGGAATGAGCAGTTCTTC.

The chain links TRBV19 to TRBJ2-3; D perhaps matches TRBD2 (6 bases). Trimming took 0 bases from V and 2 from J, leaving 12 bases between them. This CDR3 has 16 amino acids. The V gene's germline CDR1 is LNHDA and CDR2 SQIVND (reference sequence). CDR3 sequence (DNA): TGTGCCAGTAGTATAGACAACGGGAGAAACACAGATACGCAGTATTTT. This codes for CASSIDNGRNTDTQYF.